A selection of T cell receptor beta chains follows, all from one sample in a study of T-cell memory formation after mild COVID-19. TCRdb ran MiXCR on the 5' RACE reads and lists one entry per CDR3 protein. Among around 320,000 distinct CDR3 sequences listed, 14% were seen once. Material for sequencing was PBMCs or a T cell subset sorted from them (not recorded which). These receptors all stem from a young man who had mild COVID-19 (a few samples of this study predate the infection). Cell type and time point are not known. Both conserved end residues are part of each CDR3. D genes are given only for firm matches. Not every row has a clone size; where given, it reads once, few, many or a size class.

CASSVVPGANEQFF	TGTGCCAGCAGCGTAGTCCCTGGGGCGAATGAGCAGTTCTTC	TRBV9	TRBJ2-1	NA	NA
CASSLTTGDTEAFF	TGTGCCAGCAGCTTAACCACAGGGGACACTGAAGCTTTCTTT	TRBV9	TRBJ1-1	TRBD1	few
CASSLRGASYEQYF	TGTGCCAGCAGTTTACGGGGGGCCTCCTACGAGCAGTACTTC	TRBV27	TRBJ2-7	NA	few
CASSLVGQGAWETQYF	TGTGCCAGCAGCTTGGTAGGACAGGGGGCGTGGGAGACCCAGTACTTC	TRBV5-5	TRBJ2-5	TRBD1	NA
CASSAQARSFF	TGTGCCAGCAGCGCCCAAGCTAGATCTTTCTTT	TRBV7-2	TRBJ1-1	NA	few
CASSFGELAAGNEQFF	TGTGCCAGCAGTTTTGGGGAGCTAGCGGCGGGTAATGAGCAGTTCTTC	TRBV3-1	TRBJ2-1	TRBD2	NA
CASSFTSGGYETQYF	TGTGCCAGCAGCTTCACTAGCGGGGGGTACGAGACCCAGTACTTC	TRBV7-6	TRBJ2-5	TRBD2	NA
CASRQTETYEQYF	TGTGCCAGCCGCCAGACGGAGACCTACGAGCAGTACTTC	TRBV27	TRBJ2-7	NA	few
CASSSQGGTQYF	TGTGCCAGCAGTTCCCAGGGGGGAACGCAGTATTTT	TRBV12-3/TRBV12-4	TRBJ2-3	NA	many
CASSLWTSGGIYNEQFF	TGTGCCAGCAGCCTCTGGACTAGCGGGGGGATCTACAATGAGCAGTTCTTC	TRBV7-9	TRBJ2-1	TRBD2	few
CASSPGTAYSNQPQHF	TGTGCCAGCAGCCCCGGGACAGCATATAGCAATCAGCCCCAGCATTTT	TRBV12-3/TRBV12-4	TRBJ1-5	TRBD1	NA
CATSSGGVGTDTQYF	TGTGCCACCAGTAGCGGGGGGGTTGGCACAGATACGCAGTATTTT	TRBV24-1	TRBJ2-3	TRBD2	few
CASSLTAGGYNEQFF	TGTGCCAGCAGCTTAACAGCGGGGGGCTACAATGAGCAGTTCTTC	TRBV7-6	TRBJ2-1	TRBD2	many
CSVEGYEGLAGQETQYF	TGCAGCGTTGAAGGTTACGAGGGACTAGCGGGTCAAGAGACCCAGTACTTC	TRBV29-1	TRBJ2-5	TRBD2	few
CAISGTGVYEQFF	TGTGCCATCAGTGGGACCGGGGTCTACGAGCAGTTCTTC	TRBV10-3	TRBJ2-1	NA	NA
CASRPAGGLGEQYF	TGTGCCAGCAGGCCCGCAGGGGGCCTCGGCGAGCAGTACTTC	TRBV6-2/TRBV6-3	TRBJ2-7	TRBD1	NA
CSARDLGKNTEAFF	TGCAGTGCTAGAGATCTTGGAAAGAACACTGAAGCTTTCTTT	TRBV20-1	TRBJ1-1	NA	few
CASSVAGGNTIYF	TGTGCCAGCAGTGTTGCCGGAGGAAACACCATATATTTT	TRBV25-1	TRBJ1-3	NA	few
CASSLGENYEQYF	TGTGCCAGCAGCTTGGGAGAAAACTACGAGCAGTACTTC	TRBV11-3	TRBJ2-7	NA	many
CASSAQGVYTEAFF	TGTGCCAGCAGCGCACAGGGAGTGTACACTGAAGCTTTCTTT	TRBV7-6	TRBJ1-1	NA	NA
CASSLRANTEAFF	TGTGCCAGCAGCTTGAGGGCGAACACTGAAGCTTTCTTT	TRBV11-3	TRBJ1-1	NA	many
CASRRTDVNTGELFF	TGTGCCAGCCGAAGAACAGACGTGAACACCGGGGAGCTGTTTTTT	TRBV7-8	TRBJ2-2	NA	few
CASSHRTGGSYNSPLHF	TGTGCCAGCAGTCACCGGACAGGGGGCTCCTATAATTCACCCCTCCACTTT	TRBV12-3/TRBV12-4	TRBJ1-6	TRBD1	NA
CASSQDYGYQETQYF	TGTGCCAGCAGCCAAGATTATGGCTACCAAGAGACCCAGTACTTC	TRBV4-2	TRBJ2-5	NA	few
CASSYSTSLGGGGTEAFF	TGTGCCAGCAGTTACTCGACAAGCCTCGGGGGAGGCGGGACTGAAGCTTTCTTT	TRBV6-5	TRBJ1-1	NA	few
CASSLQDYNEQFF	TGTGCCAGCAGCTTACAGGATTACAATGAGCAGTTCTTC	TRBV7-2	TRBJ2-1	NA	NA
CATRGWEDTEAFF	TGTGCCACGAGGGGGTGGGAGGACACTGAAGCTTTCTTT	TRBV11-2	TRBJ1-1	NA	NA
CASSVAVTGVYNEQFF	TGTGCCAGCAGCGTAGCGGTGACAGGGGTCTACAATGAGCAGTTCTTC	TRBV9	TRBJ2-1	TRBD1	few
CSVEEENRANTEAFF	TGCAGCGTTGAAGAAGAAAACAGGGCGAACACTGAAGCTTTCTTT	TRBV29-1	TRBJ1-1	NA	NA
CASSQDFRTRALYNEQFF	TGCGCCAGCAGCCAAGATTTCCGGACTAGGGCCCTCTACAATGAGCAGTTCTTC	TRBV4-3	TRBJ2-1	TRBD2	NA
CASSPGTQETQYF	TGTGCCAGCTCTCCCGGGACCCAAGAGACCCAGTACTTC	TRBV9	TRBJ2-5	NA	many
CSASQGARTNEKLFF	TGCAGTGCTAGCCAGGGGGCGCGAACTAATGAAAAACTGTTTTTT	TRBV20-1	TRBJ1-4	TRBD1	once
CASKWTANTGELFF	TGCGCCAGCAAATGGACGGCGAACACCGGGGAGCTGTTTTTT	TRBV5-1	TRBJ2-2	NA	few
CATSDPLGAGAHTDTQYF	TGTGCCACCAGTGATCCCCTCGGGGCGGGGGCACACACAGATACGCAGTATTTT	TRBV24-1	TRBJ2-3	NA	few
CASSSNPGPSYSEQFF	TGTGCCAGCAGTTCGAACCCGGGACCCTCTTATTCTGAGCAGTTCTTC	TRBV27	TRBJ2-1	NA	NA
CASRFGTGFSGANVLTF	TGTGCCAGCAGGTTCGGGACAGGGTTCTCTGGGGCCAACGTCCTGACTTTC	TRBV28	TRBJ2-6	TRBD1	NA
CASRLVAGAYNEQFF	TGTGCCAGCAGACTCGTAGCGGGGGCGTACAATGAGCAGTTCTTC	TRBV6-2/TRBV6-3	TRBJ2-1	TRBD2	NA